The 32 T cell receptor beta chains presented below share a single source sample, sequenced in a study of identical twins. TCRdb reprocessed the 5' RACE reads via MiXCR and lists one record per CDR3 protein. The data hold a few hundred thousand distinct CDR3 sequences, with about an eighth observed a single time. The data were also submitted as part of a second study, on yellow fever vaccine responses in identical twins.

The source material was memory (CD45RO+) T cells sorted from blood. These receptors were obtained from a woman under 30 in good health.

This clonotype has a count of ten or more. V usage is TRBV6-4 and J usage is TRBJ1-1; 7 bases line up with TRBD1. Germline V gives CDR1 MRHNA, CDR2 SNTAGT. Trimming took 4 bases from V and 9 from J; bases not matched to a gene: 8. This CDR3 has 13 amino acids. The CDR3 DNA sequence: TGTGCCAGCAGTGCCGTTTTAGGGGGCCAAGCTTTCTTT. Translated, it gives CASSAVLGGQAFF.

This clonotype was found a few times. This chain connects TRBV20-1 to TRBJ2-1; D remains ambiguous. This CDR3 comprises 13 residues. The germline gives CDR1 DFQATT, CDR2 SNEGSKA (reference sequence). The V end lost 3 bases, the J end lost 1 base, and 7 bases lay between the germline ends. As DNA, the CDR3 is TGCAGTGCTAGGGACCGTTCCTACAATGAGCAGTTCTTC. This sequence encodes CSARDRSYNEQFF.

This clonotype was detected ten times or more. The chain recombines TRBV5-6 with TRBJ2-1; TRBD2 matches 8 bases. Germline values: CDR1 SGHDT, CDR2 YYEEEE. This CDR3 has 16 amino acids. Losses at the gene ends were 0 bases for V and 1 base for J; bases not matched to a gene: 3. CDR3 protein: CASSLAGGGSYNEQFF. The CDR3 nucleotides are TGTGCCAGCAGCTTGGCCGGGGGGGGATCCTACAATGAGCAGTTCTTC.

In its sample, this clonotype was seen a few times. This sequence joins TRBV29-1 and TRBJ1-2, with 9 bases aligning to TRBD1. Germline loops: CDR1 SQVTM, CDR2 ANQGSEA. The trim removed 4 bases at V and 5 bases at J, leaving 5 bases unmatched. The CDR3 has 13 residues. The CDR3 DNA reads as TGCAGCGTTGGGACAGGGGATGGATATGGCTACACCTTC. Translation: CSVGTGDGYGYTF.

This sequence joins TRBV5-6 and TRBJ2-5; D remains ambiguous. Trimming took 4 bases from V and 13 from J, leaving 17 bases between them. Germline V CDR1 and CDR2: SGHDT, YYEEEE. This CDR3 has 12 residues. The CDR3 spells CASSRTAGSSYF. In DNA, the CDR3 is TGTGCCAGCAGCCGGACGGCCGGCTCTTCGTACTTC.

This chain joins TRBV14 and TRBJ2-5, with 9 bases matching TRBD2. The V and J ends lost 4 bases and 2 bases, in that order; junction bases with no gene match: 5. The CDR3 sequence is 15 residues long. The germline gives CDR1 SGHDN, CDR2 FVKESK. The CDR3 loop is CASSRFLAGQETQYF. The CDR3 nucleotides are TGTGCCAGCAGCCGATTTCTAGCGGGGCAAGAGACCCAGTACTTC.

This clonotype has more than one count but fewer than ten. The genes are TRBV20-1 and TRBJ2-5; 14 bases align to TRBD2. Germline CDR1 reads DFQATT; CDR2 reads SNEGSKA (reference sequence). This CDR3 contains 14 residues. The J segment lost 5 bases and the V segment lost 6 bases, leaving 5 bases of the junction unmatched. The CDR3 loop reads CSAATSGGEETQYF. Written as DNA, the CDR3 is TGCAGTGCCGCGACTAGCGGGGGGGAGGAGACCCAGTACTTC.

This clonotype has at least ten counts. This sequence joins TRBV5-1 and TRBJ2-5, with 10 bases aligning to TRBD1. Germline CDR1 and CDR2: SGHRS and YFSETQ. V lost 4 bases, J lost 5 bases, and 8 bases stayed unmatched. The CDR3 covers 15 residues. In DNA, the CDR3 is TGCGCCAGCAGCGATGGACAGGGGGTGGGCGAGACCCAGTACTTC. This translates into CASSDGQGVGETQYF. Variable domain in full (rest from reference TRBV5-1 and TRBJ2-5): KAGVTQTPRYLIKTRGQQVTLSCSPISGHRSVSWYQQTPGQGLQFLFEYFSETQRNKGNFPGRFSGRQFSNSRSEMNVSTLELGDSALYLCASSDGQGVGETQYFGPGTRLLVL.

This clonotype has just a few counts. The chain recombines TRBV10-3 with TRBJ2-5; TRBD1 or TRBD2 may be the D gene (7 bases each). There are 14 residues in the CDR3. V was trimmed by 6 bases and J by 5 bases, leaving 16 bases between them. From germline, CDR1 is ENHRY and CDR2 SYGVKD. CDR3 nucleotide sequence: TGTGCCATCAGGGACACAGGGGAGGGTGAGACCCAGTACTTC. This gives the protein CAIRDTGEGETQYF.

The chain links TRBV5-1 to TRBJ2-7; 10 positions match TRBD1. Germline lookup yields CDR1 SGHRS and CDR2 YFSETQ. CDR3 length: 14 amino acids. The J segment lost 4 bases and the V segment lost 4 bases, leaving 5 bases of the junction unmatched. The CDR3 DNA reads TGCGCCAGCAGCGCAGGGACAGGGGCATACGAGCAGTACTTC. This translates into CASSAGTGAYEQYF.

The chain employs TRBV12-3 or TRBV12-4 and TRBJ2-3; no reliable D call. This CDR3 contains 12 residues. V was pared by 6 bases and J by 8 bases, with 12 bases between. CDR3 nucleotide sequence: TGTGCCAGCAGCCCAACTCCCAGTACGCAGTATTTT. The encoded protein is CASSPTPSTQYF.

This clonotype was detected ten times or more. The gene calls are TRBV5-1 and TRBJ2-4; D possibly matches TRBD1 or TRBD2 (5 bases each). This CDR3 comprises 17 residues. The V gene's germline CDR1 is SGHRS and CDR2 YFSETQ. V was pared by 2 bases and J by 8 bases, with 23 bases between. DNA for the CDR3: TGCGCCAGCAGCTTACAAGGGACGCAGGCGCCAAATGACATTCAGTACTTC. It translates to CASSLQGTQAPNDIQYF.

The rearrangement uses TRBV6-6 and TRBJ1-6; D gene unclear. This CDR3 has 15 residues. The germline V gene has CDR1 MNHNY and CDR2 SVGAGI (reference sequence). Trimming cost V 7 bases and J 2 bases, with 12 bases left between them. CDR3 protein: CASTKDAAYNSPLHF. In nucleotides, the CDR3 is TGTGCCAGCACTAAAGATGCCGCCTATAATTCACCCCTCCACTTT.

This clonotype was recorded at least ten times. The chain recombines TRBV7-2 with TRBJ2-4, with D possibly TRBD1 on 6 matching bases. Germline assignment: CDR1 SGHTA and CDR2 FQGNSA. The CDR3 loop spans 14 amino acids. Trimming took 3 bases from V and 0 from J, leaving 6 bases between them. CDR3 sequence reads: CASSLDRAKNIQYF. The CDR3 DNA follows: TGTGCCAGCAGCTTGGACAGAGCCAAAAACATTCAGTACTTC.

CDR3 amino acids: CASSPPSSGIGTQYF. CDR3 coding DNA: TGTGCCAGCAGCCCCCCGTCTAGCGGGATTGGTACGCAGTATTTT. The chain has TRBV7-8 and TRBJ2-3; 9 nucleotides agree with TRBD2. The V segment lost 5 bases and the J segment 8 bases; nucleotides outside the gene matches: 11. The CDR3 spans 15 residues. Germline CDR1 is SGHVS and CDR2 is FQNEAQ.

In its sample, this clonotype was seen many times. The V and J genes are TRBV7-2 and TRBJ1-1, with D unclear. This CDR3 contains 14 residues. V gave up 2 bases and J gave up 1 base, with 8 bases separating them. The germline gives CDR1 SGHTA, CDR2 FQGNSA. The CDR3 nucleotides read TGTGCCAGCAGCTTACTGATGGAGAACACTGAAGCTTTCTTT. It codes for CASSLLMENTEAFF.

V gene TRBV20-1 combines with J gene TRBJ2-2, with 10 bases identical to TRBD2. The CDR3 length is 14 residues. The germline gives CDR1 DFQATT, CDR2 SNEGSKA (reference sequence). The trim removed 5 bases at V and 1 base at J, leaving 1 base unmatched. The CDR3 loop reads CSAVAGGNTGELFF. The CDR3 DNA reads as TGCAGTGCTGTAGCGGGAGGGAACACCGGGGAGCTGTTTTTT.

J is TRBJ2-3 and V is TRBV9; TRBD2 agrees at 9 bases. V trimming: 0 bases; J trimming: 5 bases; junction bases outside the gene matches: 4. Germline V gene lookup returns CDR1 SGDLS and CDR2 YYNGEE. The CDR3 length is 15 residues. The CDR3 here is CASSVDGTSLDTQYF. CDR3 bases: TGTGCCAGCAGCGTAGATGGGACTAGCTTAGATACGCAGTATTTT. The whole variable domain, remainder taken from reference TRBV9 and TRBJ2-3, is DSGVTQTPKHLITATGQRVTLRCSPRSGDLSVYWYQQSLDQGLQFLIQYYNGEERAKGNILERFSAQQFPDLHSELNLSSLELGDSALYFCASSVDGTSLDTQYFGPGTRLTVL.

This clonotype came up many times. The CDR3 loop is CASGPGTGGGTDTQYF. In nucleotides, the CDR3 is TGTGCCAGCGGACCCGGGACAGGGGGCGGCACAGATACGCAGTATTTT. The chain has TRBV6-4 and TRBJ2-3; 12 nucleotides line up with TRBD1. With 8 bases clipped from V and 1 base from J, the junction kept 7 bases outside the gene matches. The V gene's germline CDR1 is MRHNA and CDR2 SNTAGT. The CDR3 runs 16 residues.

In this sample, this clonotype turned up once. The CDR3 coding sequence is TGTGCCAGTAGTATCGACAGGGCCGGGGAGCTGTTTTTT. Translated: CASSIDRAGELFF. The chain recombines TRBV19 with TRBJ2-2, with 7 nucleotides matching TRBD1. Germline V gene sequence: CDR1 LNHDA, CDR2 SQIVND (reference sequence). The V and J ends lost 3 bases and 6 bases, in that order; junction bases with no gene match: 1. CDR3 length equals 13 residues.

This clonotype is medium-sized (0.01 to 0.1%) by share. The chain employs TRBV4-2 and TRBJ2-1, with 10 bases fitting TRBD2. The CDR3 runs 17 residues. Germline V lookup: CDR1 LGHNA, CDR2 YNFKEQ. V gave up 0 bases and J gave up 5 bases; unmatched junction bases: 7. CDR3 in DNA: TGTGCCAGCAGCCAAGATACCACTAGCGGGACAAACAATGAGCAGTTCTTC. Its protein is CASSQDTTSGTNNEQFF.

The genes are TRBV3-1 and TRBJ2-7; D is perhaps TRBD1 (5 bases). Germline V lookup: CDR1 LGHDT, CDR2 YNNKEL (reference sequence). The length of the CDR3 is 15 residues. The germline V and J ends were trimmed by 0 bases and 4 bases, with 13 bases remaining between them. CDR3 sequence (DNA): TGTGCCAGCAGCCAAGATTCGACAGCATTGTACGAGCAGTACTTC. It translates to CASSQDSTALYEQYF.

The chain combines TRBV10-3 with TRBJ2-5, with 8 nucleotides matching TRBD1. Germline assignment: CDR1 ENHRY and CDR2 SYGVKD. J gave up 5 bases and V 7 bases, and 9 bases lay outside the gene matches. The CDR3 length is 14 residues. CDR3 coding DNA: TGTGCCATCACCTCAGGACAGGGAGCGGAGACCCAGTACTTC. Its translation is CAITSGQGAETQYF.

In the case of this clonotype: A read error may account for a junction end that differs from germline. The rearrangement links TRBV20-1 to TRBJ2-1; TRBD2 matches 16 bases. This CDR3 has 18 amino acids. Germline V gene lookup returns CDR1 DFQATT and CDR2 SNEGSKA (reference sequence). CDR3 loop: CCAKSPGLAGGISNEQFF. Written as DNA, the CDR3 is TGCTGTGCTAAGTCTCCGGGACTAGCGGGGGGGATTTCCAATGAGCAGTTCTTC.

This chain connects TRBV7-2 to TRBJ2-4, with 15 bases lining up with TRBD2. V lost 1 base to trimming and J lost 5 bases; unmatched junction nucleotides: 3. Germline-derived CDR1 and CDR2 are SGHTA and FQGNSA. The CDR3 length is 17 residues. The CDR3 sequence is CASSLGTSGGAQNIQYF. The CDR3 DNA sequence: TGTGCCAGCAGCTTAGGGACTAGCGGGGGGGCCCAAAACATTCAGTACTTC.

In DNA, the CDR3 is TGCAGTGCTAGTTACCAGAGCCCCAATCAGCCCCAGCATTTT. Its translation is CSASYQSPNQPQHF. The chain recombines TRBV20-1 with TRBJ1-5; D remains unclear. CDR3 length: 14 residues. The V end was cut by 3 bases, the J end by 3 bases, with 12 bases between. Germline V gives CDR1 DFQATT, CDR2 SNEGSKA (reference sequence).

On this clonotype itself: At one boundary the junction diverges from the germline segment, which might be a read error. The chain combines TRBV4-2 with TRBJ2-2, with unresolved D. CDR1 LGHNA and CDR2 YNFKEQ come from the germline V gene. The CDR3 has 13 amino acids. CDR3 bases: TGTGCCAGCAGCCAACAGAACACCTGGGAGCTGTTTTTT. It translates to CASSQQNTWELFF.

This clonotype was counted between two and nine times. The chain employs TRBV20-1 and TRBJ1-1; 7 nucleotides line up with TRBD1. Germline V CDR1 and CDR2: DFQATT, SNEGSKA (reference sequence). The length of the CDR3 is 14 residues. V lost 3 bases, J lost 1 base, and 5 bases stayed unmatched. The CDR3 loop is CSARGQKKNTEAFF. The CDR3 DNA sequence: TGCAGTGCTAGGGGACAGAAAAAGAACACTGAAGCTTTCTTT.

The genes are TRBV20-1 and TRBJ2-3; 16 positions agree with TRBD2. Germline CDR1 DFQATT, CDR2 SNEGSKA (reference sequence). This CDR3 has 17 amino acids. V shed 3 bases, J shed 3 bases, and the junction held 6 bases outside the gene matches. The CDR3 is CSASPGLAGGRTDTQYF. The DNA of the CDR3 is TGCAGTGCTAGTCCGGGACTAGCGGGAGGGCGGACAGATACGCAGTATTTT.

This clonotype came up many times. The V gene is TRBV20-1, the J gene TRBJ2-1; TRBD2 matches at 12 bases. There are 16 residues in the CDR3. The V segment lost 3 bases and the J segment 7 bases; nucleotides outside the gene matches: 10. Germline V CDR1 and CDR2: DFQATT, SNEGSKA (reference sequence). The DNA of the CDR3 is TGCAGTGCTAGGACTAGCGGGAGTAATCTTAGGAATGAGCAGTTCTTC. Protein sequence: CSARTSGSNLRNEQFF.

J is TRBJ2-1 and V is TRBV6-2 or TRBV6-3; D call uncertain. CDR1 MNHEY and CDR2 SVGEGT come from the germline V gene. The CDR3 spans 17 residues. V lost 8 bases and J 3 bases, leaving 23 bases between the germline ends. The CDR3 DNA is TGTGCCAGCCCACCACTAAACAAGGTGCGGAGCTACAATGAGCAGTTCTTC. It translates to CASPPLNKVRSYNEQFF.

This clonotype occurred a few times. This chain joins TRBV27 and TRBJ2-1; 10 positions agree with TRBD1. The CDR3 spans 15 residues. Germline V CDR1 and CDR2: MNHEY, SMNVEV (reference sequence). The V segment lost 5 bases and the J segment 4 bases; nucleotides outside the gene matches: 5. The CDR3 loop reads CASSPGTGEYNEQFF. DNA of the CDR3: TGTGCCAGCAGTCCCGGGACAGGGGAGTACAATGAGCAGTTCTTC.